Included here is one T cell receptor (beta chain) sequence, with context. The antigen is undetermined. V dropped 0 bases and J dropped 2 bases, with 9 bases sitting between them. CDR1 is SGHNT and CDR2 is YYREEE in the germline V gene (reference sequence). The CDR3 extends over 14 amino acids. Individual cDNA molecules were tagged with unique molecular identifiers. MiXCR was run by TCRdb on the 5' RACE reads, yielding one entry per CDR3 protein. The sample lists approximately 71,000 distinct CDR3 sequences, approximately 13% occurring once. The data originate from a study of early T cells in non-severe SARS-CoV-2 infection. Background on the study: Sequencing targeted bulk RNA from unsorted whole blood, leaving chains unpaired. Study results and limitations: Matches to VDJdb favored anti-spike CD8 responses and missed private and CD4 specificities.

This chain joins TRBV5-4 and TRBJ2-7; D possibly corresponds to TRBD1 (6 bases). The receptor's source is an adult who was a healthcare worker with PCR-confirmed SARS-CoV-2 infection or an uninfected control (not recorded which). Sequencing was carried out using whole blood. The CDR3 sequence: CASSLGQEPYEQYF. CDR3 DNA sequence: TGTGCCAGCAGCTTGGGACAGGAGCCCTACGAGCAGTACTTC. The entire variable domain, with the rest obtained from reference TRBV5-4 and TRBJ2-7, is as follows: ETGVTQSPTHLIKTRGQQVTLRCSSQSGHNTVSWYQQALGQGPQFIFQYYREEENGRGNFPPRFSGLQFPNYSSELNVNALELDDSALYLCASSLGQEPYEQYFGPGTRLTVT.